Below are 25 T cell receptor beta chains sequenced from a single sample in a study of T-cell memory formation after mild COVID-19 (dated by TCRdb to 2020 to 2023). Library preparation employed 5' RACE. The sequencer was an Illumina NovaSeq 6000. The raw public data were reprocessed by TCRdb itself: fastp quality trimming at Q25, MiXCR clonotype calling, in-frame beta chains only. Every distinct CDR3 protein forms one entry, paired with its most common genes and DNA. For this sample the table gives around 370,000 distinct CDR3 sequences, of which around a fifth were detected only once. The ten largest clones take up around 13% of the sample. Material: PBMCs or a T cell subset sorted from them (not recorded which). All receptors come from an adult woman who had mild COVID-19 (a few samples of this study predate the infection). The sample titles of this study are shuffled in the database, so cell type and time point are left out; the donor was told from shared clones.

The sample holds a few counts of this clonotype. The chain is built from TRBV6-4 and TRBJ2-3; 9 positions match TRBD2. This CDR3 is 20 amino acids long. Trimming at V came to 0 bases and at J to 5 bases, leaving 18 bases not matched to a gene. Germline CDR1 MRHNA, CDR2 SNTAGT. The CDR3 protein is CASSDSKTSGLVIWEDTQYF. CDR3 DNA sequence: TGTGCCAGCAGTGACTCGAAAACTAGCGGGCTTGTAATTTGGGAAGATACGCAGTATTTT.

The genes are TRBV29-1 and TRBJ1-4; possibly TRBD1 for D (5 bases). V lost 6 bases, J lost 6 bases, and 11 bases lay in between. Germline V gene sequence: CDR1 SQVTM, CDR2 ANQGSEA. The CDR3 loop spans 12 amino acids. CDR3 residues: CSVVGVYEKLFF. CDR3 sequence (DNA): TGCAGCGTCGTGGGGGTTTATGAAAAACTGTTTTTT.

This sequence joins TRBV7-8 and TRBJ1-5; no definite D call. V lost 1 base and J 0 bases, leaving 10 bases between the germline ends. Germline lookup yields CDR1 SGHVS and CDR2 FQNEAQ. The CDR3 is 16 amino acids. The CDR3 spells CASSLEGAYSNQPQHF. The CDR3, as DNA: TGTGCCAGCAGCTTAGAAGGTGCCTATAGCAATCAGCCCCAGCATTTT. Full variable domain (outside the CDR3, taken from reference TRBV7-8 and TRBJ1-5): GAGVSQSPRYKVAKRGQDVALRCDPISGHVSLFWYQQALGQGPEFLTYFQNEAQLDKSGLPSDRFFAERPEGSVSTLKIQRTQQEDSAVYLCASSLEGAYSNQPQHFGDGTRLSIL.

The V gene is TRBV20-1, the J gene TRBJ2-7; 9 nucleotides line up with TRBD2. V lost 5 bases to trimming and J lost 5 bases; unmatched junction nucleotides: 10. The CDR3 has 14 residues. The germline V gene encodes CDR1 DFQATT and CDR2 SNEGSKA (reference sequence). CDR3 amino acids: CSAPTGTSFHEQYF. The CDR3, as DNA: TGCAGTGCTCCGACCGGGACTAGCTTCCACGAGCAGTACTTC.

The J gene is TRBJ2-3, the V gene TRBV6-6; 14 nucleotides align to TRBD2. Germline V CDR1 and CDR2: MNHNY, SVGAGI (reference sequence). CDR3 length: 20 residues. The trim removed 0 bases at V and 4 bases at J, leaving 12 bases unmatched. CDR3 sequence reads: CASSYSDIRTSGRYPDTQYF. CDR3 nucleotides: TGTGCCAGCAGTTACTCTGACATCCGGACTAGCGGGAGGTATCCAGATACGCAGTATTTT.

This clonotype was counted ten times or more. Here the CDR3 reads CASSAMTSGKETQYF. CDR3 nucleotide sequence: TGTGCCAGCAGCGCCATGACTAGCGGGAAAGAGACCCAGTACTTC. V is TRBV5-6 and J is TRBJ2-5, with 11 bases aligning to TRBD2. The CDR3 contains 15 residues. Germline lookup yields CDR1 SGHDT and CDR2 YYEEEE. J lost 3 bases, V lost 4 bases, and 5 bases had no gene match.

The chain couples TRBV7-6 to TRBJ1-2, with unresolved D. V was pared by 4 bases and J by 10 bases, with 19 bases between. Germline lookup yields CDR1 SGHVS and CDR2 FNYEAQ. The CDR3 length is 14 residues. The CDR3 DNA follows: TGTGCCAGCAGCTCCGAGGTTGACGGACTACACTACACCTTC. It yields the protein CASSSEVDGLHYTF.

The chain carries TRBV6-1 and TRBJ2-1; 8 nucleotides match TRBD2. The CDR3 runs to 15 residues. CDR1 is MNHNS, CDR2 SASEGT, per germline. Germline trimming cut 4 bases from V and 7 bases from J; bases unmatched to any gene: 9. The CDR3 loop reads CASSGMAGGPNEQFF. The CDR3 DNA reads TGTGCCAGCAGTGGAATGGCGGGAGGACCAAATGAGCAGTTCTTC.

In this sample, this clonotype turned up many times. The V and J genes are TRBV19 and TRBJ2-7, with D unresolved. The CDR3 totals 13 residues. Germline assignment: CDR1 LNHDA and CDR2 SQIVND (reference sequence). Deletions cut 8 bases from V and 1 base from J, with 12 bases between. CDR3 DNA: TGTGCCAGTCAGTCGCCAGGTTCCTACGAGCAGTACTTC. Translated: CASQSPGSYEQYF.

This clonotype was detected only a few times. The V call is TRBV5-6, the J call TRBJ2-1; possible D gene TRBD2, 6 bases. V lost 0 bases and J 5 bases, leaving 12 bases between the germline ends. CDR1 SGHDT and CDR2 YYEEEE come from the germline V gene. The CDR3 consists of 15 residues. The CDR3 DNA sequence: TGTGCCAGCAGCTTGGGGGGCGGGATACACAATGAGCAGTTCTTC. Translation: CASSLGGGIHNEQFF.

The chain has TRBV29-1 and TRBJ2-7; 10 bases align to TRBD1. V lost 7 bases to trimming and J lost 4 bases; unmatched junction nucleotides: 7. The CDR3 length is 13 residues. CDR1 and CDR2 from the germline V gene are SQVTM and ANQGSEA. As DNA, the CDR3 is TGCAGCGGCGGACAGGGGGAGAGTTACGAGCAGTACTTC. It codes for CSGGQGESYEQYF.

The rearrangement uses TRBV19 and TRBJ1-1; D gene ambiguous. CDR3 size: 12 residues. Germline V lookup: CDR1 LNHDA, CDR2 SQIVND (reference sequence). V shed 3 bases and J shed 6 bases, with 8 bases lying between them. The CDR3 DNA follows: TGTGCCAGTAGTATTCGGGGTGCTGAAGCTTTCTTT. Its protein product is CASSIRGAEAFF.

This clonotype was seen more than once but under ten times. The chain recombines TRBV19 with TRBJ2-7; D unresolved. Germline CDR1 reads LNHDA; CDR2 reads SQIVND (reference sequence). CDR3 length: 13 amino acids. Trimming left V 5 bases short and J 1 base short, with 9 bases between. CDR3 DNA sequence: TGTGCCAGTAGTCCTTGGATTTCCTACGAGCAGTACTTC. Translation: CASSPWISYEQYF.

The chain uses TRBV2 and TRBJ1-6, with 7 nucleotides matching TRBD1. This CDR3 spans 12 amino acids. Germline V gene lookup returns CDR1 SNHLY and CDR2 FYNNEI. After removal of 11 bases from V and 6 bases from J, the junction contained 4 bases not matched to a gene. The CDR3 protein is CARTGVNSPLHF. Here the CDR3 DNA reads TGTGCCCGAACAGGGGTTAATTCACCCCTCCACTTT.

V usage is TRBV12-3 or TRBV12-4 and J usage is TRBJ2-7; D may be TRBD1 or TRBD2 (6 bases each). CDR3 size: 16 residues. Trimming stripped 3 bases from V and 2 bases from J, with 17 bases between. In DNA, the CDR3 is TGTGCCAGCAGTTTCGCGGGACATCTTGGTACCTACGAGCAGTACTTC. It translates to CASSFAGHLGTYEQYF.

This clonotype has only a few counts. The CDR3 DNA reads as TGCGCCAGCAGCCAAGTTACACAGGGCGAGGAGCAGTTCTTC. As protein: CASSQVTQGEEQFF. The chain is built from TRBV4-1 and TRBJ2-1; perhaps TRBD1 as D (6 bases). The germline V gene encodes CDR1 MGHRA and CDR2 YSYEKL. The V and J ends lost 1 base and 10 bases respectively, with 14 bases between them. The CDR3 covers 14 residues.

Worth noting for this clonotype: A much larger clone lies a single base off, so this may be a read error. This chain connects TRBV30 to TRBJ2-3; D remains ambiguous. V lost 1 base to trimming and J lost 4 bases, with 3 bases between them. The CDR3 is 11 amino acids. From germline, CDR1 is GTSNPN and CDR2 SVGIG (reference sequence). The CDR3 sequence is CAWSGPDTQYF. CDR3 coding DNA: TGTGCCTGGAGTGGACCAGATACGCAGTATTTT. The full variable domain, completed using reference TRBV30 and TRBJ2-3, is SQTIHQWPATLVQPVGSPLSLECTVEGTSNPNLYWYRQAAGRGLQLLFYSVGIGQISSEVPQNLSASRPQDRQFILSSKKLLLSDSGFYLCAWSGPDTQYFGPGTRLTVL.

This chain connects TRBV6-6 to TRBJ2-7; D is perhaps TRBD1 (5 bases). CDR1 is MNHNY and CDR2 is SVGAGI in the germline V gene (reference sequence). The CDR3 runs to 16 residues. V gave up 0 bases and J gave up 0 bases, with 12 bases separating them. The CDR3 DNA is TGTGCCAGCAGTTACTCGTCCTCGGACAACTCCTACGAGCAGTACTTC. Its protein is CASSYSSSDNSYEQYF.

This clonotype was seen only a few times. The chain links TRBV4-2 to TRBJ2-5, with 8 bases that match TRBD2. After removal of 1 base from V and 4 bases from J, the junction contained 17 bases not matched to a gene. CDR3 length: 19 amino acids. Germline V lookup: CDR1 LGHNA, CDR2 YNFKEQ. The CDR3 nucleotides read TGTGCCAGCAGCCAAGGGTCCGAGACTAGCGCCCAGCGAGGAGAGACCCAGTACTTC. Protein: CASSQGSETSAQRGETQYF.

A remark on this clonotype: Germline and junction disagree at one end, which may indicate a read error. The genes are TRBV7-7 and TRBJ2-5; a possible D gene is TRBD1 (5 bases). Germline-derived CDR1 and CDR2 are SSHAT and FNYEAQ (reference sequence). This CDR3 region has 15 residues. CDR3 amino acids: CASSSGVGAGETQYF. CDR3 in DNA: TGTGCTAGCAGCTCAGGAGTAGGGGCTGGTGAGACCCAGTACTTC. Looking up the rest from reference TRBV7-7 and TRBJ2-5 gives the full variable domain: GAGVSQSPRYKVTKRGQDVTLRCDPISSHATLYWYQQALGQGPEFLTYFNYEAQPDKSGLPSDRFSAERPEGSISTLTIQRTEQRDSAMYRCASSSGVGAGETQYFGPGTRLLVL.

The table lists this clonotype with many counts. The chain links TRBV7-9 to TRBJ2-1; 9 positions match TRBD2. J was trimmed by 4 bases and V by 5 bases; bases with no gene match: 9. Germline V gives CDR1 SEHNR, CDR2 FQNEAQ (reference sequence). CDR3 length: 16 residues. CDR3 sequence reads: CASSRVREGGYNEQFF. The CDR3 bases are TGTGCCAGCAGCCGGGTGCGGGAGGGAGGATACAATGAGCAGTTCTTC.

The chain couples TRBV7-2 to TRBJ1-1; D is unresolved. Deletions cut 2 bases from V and 4 bases from J, with 11 bases between. This CDR3 comprises 14 residues. The V gene's germline CDR1 is SGHTA and CDR2 FQGNSA. The CDR3 coding sequence is TGTGCCAGCAGCTTAAGGAAGTATGGCACTGAAGCTTTCTTT. This encodes CASSLRKYGTEAFF.

This clonotype was observed a handful of times. The chain couples TRBV27 to TRBJ2-5; perhaps TRBD2 as D (5 bases). This CDR3 region has 15 residues. CDR1 is MNHEY, CDR2 SMNVEV, per germline (reference sequence). With 3 bases removed from V and 2 bases from J, the gap between germline ends came to 13 bases. CDR3 nucleotide sequence: TGTGCCAGCAGTTTTGGGCGAGGGCTTCAAGAGACCCAGTACTTC. Its protein is CASSFGRGLQETQYF.

V and J are TRBV5-1 and TRBJ2-3, with TRBD2 matching 9 bases. The CDR3 spans 16 residues. Germline CDR1 is SGHRS and CDR2 is YFSETQ. V lost 0 bases and J lost 5; bases outside the gene matches: 7. As DNA, the CDR3 is TGCGCCAGCAGCTTGGGACAGCGGGGGGCAGGAGATACGCAGTATTTT. Protein sequence: CASSLGQRGAGDTQYF.

This clonotype was observed a few times. The chain employs TRBV5-6 and TRBJ1-5; 7 bases fit TRBD1. The CDR3 is made up of 15 amino acids. Germline V gene lookup returns CDR1 SGHDT and CDR2 YYEEEE. Trimming cost V 1 base and J 3 bases; bases outside gene matches: 4. CDR3 coding DNA: TGTGCCAGCAGCTTGCGGGACAGTTACAATCAGCCCCAGCATTTT. Translation: CASSLRDSYNQPQHF.